The T cell receptor (beta chain) under discussion was sequenced for a study of early T cells in non-severe SARS-CoV-2 infection. Study as a whole: RNA in bulk from unsorted whole blood was sequenced, and chains were unpaired.

Researchers attached unique molecular identifiers to individual cDNA molecules. TCRdb processed the 5' RACE reads anew with MiXCR; each CDR3 protein has one entry. This table holds about 27,000 distinct CDR3 sequences, about 4% found once. Of note for this clonotype: Its antigen is not known.

Study observations and caveats: Comparison of clonotypes with VDJdb favored anti-spike CD8 responses while missing private and CD4 specificities.

V was clipped by 5 bases and J by 0 bases, with 15 bases between them. Germline V CDR1 and CDR2: LGHNT, FRNRAP. The CDR3 length is 16 residues. Sequencing was done on a sample of whole blood. The gene calls are TRBV12-5 and TRBJ2-3, with D perhaps matching TRBD2 (6 bases). The clonotype originates from an adult who was a healthcare worker with PCR-confirmed SARS-CoV-2 infection or an uninfected control (not recorded which). CDR3 sequence: CASGPADYTSTDTQYF. CDR3 sequence (DNA): TGTGCTAGTGGTCCGGCGGACTATACTAGCACAGATACGCAGTATTTT.